This record concerns one T cell receptor beta chain sequence. Its cognate antigen is unknown. Its ends do not fully match the called genes, so a read error is possible. The data were taken from a study of shared clonotypes between healthy human individuals. As for the study in general: Each donor's CD8 memory used one plate, CD8 naive two, each CD4 subset three. General study points: Tissue TCR repertoires likely differ from these blood-only repertoires. Richness estimates generally favored naive over memory subsets. Represented genetic and exposure-history diversity was restricted by having few donors.

Sequencing used immunoSEQ multiplex PCR; TCRdb keeps in-frame clones, though not all of them. The table shows 1,500,000 or so clones, with 96% occurring only once. The CDR3 length is 13 residues. CDR1 is SGHKS and CDR2 is YYEKEE in the germline V gene (reference sequence). The chain couples TRBV5-5 to TRBJ2-7; 8 bases fit TRBD1. This sequence originates from a young man in good health. Sequences were obtained from naive CD4+ T cells sorted from blood. The subset is: CD45RA+ positively selected. CDR3 coding DNA: TGTGCCAGCAGCTTGCCTCCAGACAGGGGATTGAACTTC. Its translation is CASSLPPDRGLNF. Variable domain in full (rest from reference TRBV5-5 and TRBJ2-7): DAGVTQSPTHLIKTRGQQVTLRCSPISGHKSVSWYQQVLGQGPQFIFQYYEKEERGRGNFPDRFSARQFPNYSSELNVNALLLGDSALYLCASSLPPDRGLNFGPGTRLTVT.